Listed below are T cell receptor beta chains from one sample, sequenced in a study of beta chain features in type 1 diabetes. Clones were sequenced by immunoSEQ multiplex PCR, and TCRdb holds only the in-frame ones, with some missing. The data hold 350,000 or so clones, with about 20% observed a single time. The sample consisted of naive CD4+ T cells from blood. These receptors all come from a woman aged 18-30 years in good health. The CDR3 runs from the conserved cysteine through the conserved F or W. Each record gives: D gene, J gene, CDR3 length, V gene, clone size, CDR3 DNA, CDR3 protein. The D gene is left open where the match is weak. Not every row has a clone size; where given, it reads once, few, many or a size class.

d_call: .; j_call: TRBJ2-5; cdr3_length: 14; v_call: TRBV23-1; clone_size: .; cdr3_nt: TGCGCCAGCAGTCAAAGGACAGCCCAAGAGACCCAGTACTTC; cdr3_aa: CASSQRTAQETQYF
d_call: TRBD2; j_call: TRBJ2-3; cdr3_length: 15; v_call: TRBV6-5; clone_size: .; cdr3_nt: TGTGCCAGCAGAGATAGCGGGGGGTTCAAGGATACGCAGTATTTT; cdr3_aa: CASRDSGGFKDTQYF
d_call: .; j_call: TRBJ1-5; cdr3_length: 14; v_call: TRBV30; clone_size: .; cdr3_nt: TGTGCCTTACAACAGGTCCCTGGCAATCAGCCCCAGCATTTT; cdr3_aa: CALQQVPGNQPQHF
d_call: .; j_call: TRBJ1-1; cdr3_length: 15; v_call: TRBV2; clone_size: few; cdr3_nt: TGTGCCAGCAGGTACAGCTTACGCAGGAACACTGAAGCTTTCTTT; cdr3_aa: CASRYSLRRNTEAFF
d_call: .; j_call: TRBJ2-5; cdr3_length: 15; v_call: TRBV19; clone_size: .; cdr3_nt: TGTGCCAGTAGTATGAGTTACCAGGCGCTGGAGACCCAGTACTTC; cdr3_aa: CASSMSYQALETQYF
d_call: TRBD2; j_call: TRBJ2-3; cdr3_length: 16; v_call: TRBV4-2; clone_size: .; cdr3_nt: TGTGCCAGCAGCCCTACTAGCGGGGCGGGCACAGATACGCAGTATTTT; cdr3_aa: CASSPTSGAGTDTQYF
d_call: TRBD2; j_call: TRBJ2-1; cdr3_length: 16; v_call: TRBV30; clone_size: .; cdr3_nt: TGTGCCTGGAGTTACGGTTTAGCGGGTGGAGGCAATGAGCAGTTCTTC; cdr3_aa: CAWSYGLAGGGNEQFF
d_call: .; j_call: TRBJ2-3; cdr3_length: 13; v_call: TRBV4-3; clone_size: .; cdr3_nt: TGCGCCAGCAGCCGCGTGGTGTCAGATACGCAGTATTTT; cdr3_aa: CASSRVVSDTQYF
d_call: .; j_call: TRBJ2-6; cdr3_length: 20; v_call: TRBV4-1; clone_size: few; cdr3_nt: TGCGCCAGCAGCCCGCTCGCTATCCCGGGACTCAACTCTGGGGCCAACGTCCTGACTTTC; cdr3_aa: CASSPLAIPGLNSGANVLTF
d_call: .; j_call: TRBJ2-1; cdr3_length: 13; v_call: TRBV5-4; clone_size: few; cdr3_nt: TGTGCCAGCAGCCTGGCTGCGGTAGGGGGGCAGTTCTTC; cdr3_aa: CASSLAAVGGQFF
d_call: .; j_call: TRBJ2-1; cdr3_length: 13; v_call: TRBV19; clone_size: few; cdr3_nt: TGTGCCAGTAGTATTCCGGGGTACAATGAGCAGTTCTTC; cdr3_aa: CASSIPGYNEQFF
d_call: TRBD2; j_call: TRBJ2-1; cdr3_length: 14; v_call: TRBV7-9; clone_size: few; cdr3_nt: TGTGCCAGCAGCTTGACTAGCGGGTACAATGAGCAGTTCTTC; cdr3_aa: CASSLTSGYNEQFF
d_call: TRBD1; j_call: TRBJ2-7; cdr3_length: 15; v_call: TRBV10-3; clone_size: .; cdr3_nt: TGTGCCATCAGTGAACGGACAGGGGCGGGCTACGAGCAGTACTTC; cdr3_aa: CAISERTGAGYEQYF
d_call: TRBD2; j_call: TRBJ2-3; cdr3_length: 16; v_call: TRBV2; clone_size: .; cdr3_nt: TGTGCCAGCAGGGATCGGGGACTAGCGGGCACAGATACGCAGTATTTT; cdr3_aa: CASRDRGLAGTDTQYF
d_call: TRBD2; j_call: TRBJ2-1; cdr3_length: 15; v_call: TRBV5-1; clone_size: .; cdr3_nt: TGCGCCAGCAGCCCTGGGGGGGGACCCGGAAATGAGCAGTTCTTC; cdr3_aa: CASSPGGGPGNEQFF
d_call: .; j_call: TRBJ2-5; cdr3_length: 13; v_call: TRBV4-3; clone_size: .; cdr3_nt: TGCGCCAGCAGCCAAGACAGGGGTGAGACCCAGTACTTC; cdr3_aa: CASSQDRGETQYF
d_call: TRBD1; j_call: TRBJ2-1; cdr3_length: 17; v_call: TRBV30; clone_size: .; cdr3_nt: TGTGCCTGGAGTCCCCCCCGGGGGACAGGGATGTACAATGAGCAGTTCTTC; cdr3_aa: CAWSPPRGTGMYNEQFF
d_call: .; j_call: TRBJ1-5; cdr3_length: 15; v_call: TRBV30; clone_size: .; cdr3_nt: TGTGCCTGGAGTATCGAGGACATTTACAATCAGCCCCAGCATTTT; cdr3_aa: CAWSIEDIYNQPQHF
d_call: .; j_call: TRBJ2-7; cdr3_length: 15; v_call: TRBV21-1; clone_size: few; cdr3_nt: TGTGCCAGCAGCCCCGGTAGGGAGCGGTCCTACGAGCAGTACTTC; cdr3_aa: CASSPGRERSYEQYF
d_call: TRBD2; j_call: TRBJ2-3; cdr3_length: 18; v_call: TRBV11-2; clone_size: once; cdr3_nt: TGTGCCAGCAGCTTAGTCCAGCGGGGAGGTTTTTCCACAGATACGCAGTATTTT; cdr3_aa: CASSLVQRGGFSTDTQYF
d_call: .; j_call: TRBJ1-1; cdr3_length: 12; v_call: TRBV29-1; clone_size: few; cdr3_nt: TGCAGCGTTGAACAGGTGGGCACTGAAGCTTTCTTT; cdr3_aa: CSVEQVGTEAFF
d_call: .; j_call: TRBJ2-5; cdr3_length: 13; v_call: TRBV6-1; clone_size: few; cdr3_nt: TGTGCCAGCAACCTCCAGGGGTCAGAGACCCAGTACTTC; cdr3_aa: CASNLQGSETQYF
d_call: TRBD1; j_call: TRBJ2-1; cdr3_length: 13; v_call: TRBV7-2; clone_size: .; cdr3_nt: TGTGCCAGCAGCCTGGACAGGGGGAATGAGCAGTTCTTC; cdr3_aa: CASSLDRGNEQFF
d_call: .; j_call: TRBJ1-5; cdr3_length: 15; v_call: TRBV6-1; clone_size: .; cdr3_nt: TGTGCCAGCGGCCCACAGGCCCTGGGGAATCAGCCCCAGCATTTT; cdr3_aa: CASGPQALGNQPQHF
d_call: .; j_call: TRBJ1-2; cdr3_length: 16; v_call: TRBV27; clone_size: few; cdr3_nt: TGTGCCAGCAGTCCTCTCAGTGGTCCCCTTAACTATGGCTACACCTTC; cdr3_aa: CASSPLSGPLNYGYTF
d_call: .; j_call: TRBJ1-5; cdr3_length: 14; v_call: TRBV7-2; clone_size: few; cdr3_nt: TGTGCCAGCAGCTTAACAGGGAATAGTCAGCCCCAGCATTTT; cdr3_aa: CASSLTGNSQPQHF
d_call: .; j_call: TRBJ2-3; cdr3_length: 14; v_call: TRBV5-1; clone_size: .; cdr3_nt: TGCGCCAGCAGCTCGTGGACTAGCACAGATACGCAGTATTTT; cdr3_aa: CASSSWTSTDTQYF
d_call: .; j_call: TRBJ1-1; cdr3_length: 14; v_call: TRBV7-2; clone_size: few; cdr3_nt: TGTGCCAGCATTGGGGGGGCAGTAAACACTGAAGCTTTCTTT; cdr3_aa: CASIGGAVNTEAFF
d_call: .; j_call: TRBJ2-3; cdr3_length: 14; v_call: TRBV5-4; clone_size: .; cdr3_nt: TGTGCCAGCAGCCTCCTCTCCGGCACAGATACGCAGTATTTT; cdr3_aa: CASSLLSGTDTQYF
d_call: .; j_call: TRBJ2-7; cdr3_length: 16; v_call: TRBV10-3; clone_size: few; cdr3_nt: TGTGCCATCAGTGAGGCCCGGACTGGAAGAGGGTACGAGCAGTACTTC; cdr3_aa: CAISEARTGRGYEQYF
d_call: .; j_call: TRBJ2-2; cdr3_length: 13; v_call: TRBV2; clone_size: .; cdr3_nt: TGTGCCAGCAGTGAAGAGCACACCGGGGAGCTGTTTTTT; cdr3_aa: CASSEEHTGELFF
d_call: .; j_call: TRBJ2-1; cdr3_length: 16; v_call: TRBV4-2; clone_size: .; cdr3_nt: TGTGCCAGCAGCCAGTTCCAGGACAGACCTTACAATGAGCAGTTCTTC; cdr3_aa: CASSQFQDRPYNEQFF
d_call: TRBD2; j_call: TRBJ2-5; cdr3_length: 15; v_call: TRBV7-2; clone_size: .; cdr3_nt: TGTGCCAGCAGCTTAGTGGCGGGAGTGGAGGAGACCCAGTACTTC; cdr3_aa: CASSLVAGVEETQYF
d_call: TRBD1; j_call: TRBJ2-6; cdr3_length: 14; v_call: TRBV29-1; clone_size: few; cdr3_nt: TGCAGCGTGCCTTGGACAGGCGGGGCCAACGTCCTGACTTTC; cdr3_aa: CSVPWTGGANVLTF
d_call: TRBD1; j_call: TRBJ1-1; cdr3_length: 14; v_call: TRBV2; clone_size: few; cdr3_nt: TGTGCCAGCAGAGGACAGGCTTTGAACACTGAAGCTTTCTTT; cdr3_aa: CASRGQALNTEAFF
d_call: TRBD2; j_call: TRBJ2-3; cdr3_length: 14; v_call: TRBV6-5; clone_size: .; cdr3_nt: TGTGCCAGCAGTCTAGCGGGGCCCCAAGATACGCAGTATTTT; cdr3_aa: CASSLAGPQDTQYF
d_call: TRBD1; j_call: TRBJ1-3; cdr3_length: 14; v_call: TRBV5-1; clone_size: few; cdr3_nt: TGCGCCAGCAGCCCGGACAGGCGAGGAAACACCATATATTTT; cdr3_aa: CASSPDRRGNTIYF
d_call: .; j_call: TRBJ2-5; cdr3_length: 18; v_call: TRBV21-1; clone_size: .; cdr3_nt: TGTGCCAGCAGCCCGCGGTGGACCGGGGACAGGGGACAAGAGACCCAGTACTTC; cdr3_aa: CASSPRWTGDRGQETQYF
d_call: TRBD1; j_call: TRBJ1-2; cdr3_length: 16; v_call: TRBV25-1; clone_size: .; cdr3_nt: TGTGCCAGCAGTGAGGGGGGGACAGGCCAAGGCTATGGCTACACCTTC; cdr3_aa: CASSEGGTGQGYGYTF
d_call: .; j_call: TRBJ1-2; cdr3_length: 15; v_call: TRBV9; clone_size: .; cdr3_nt: TGTGCCAGCAGCGTATCCCGAGCGCCTAGCTATGGCTACACCTTC; cdr3_aa: CASSVSRAPSYGYTF
d_call: .; j_call: TRBJ1-5; cdr3_length: 15; v_call: TRBV7-9; clone_size: .; cdr3_nt: TGTGCCAGCAGCTTAGGGACAGTGGGCAATCAGCCCCAGCATTTT; cdr3_aa: CASSLGTVGNQPQHF
d_call: TRBD2; j_call: TRBJ2-5; cdr3_length: 15; v_call: TRBV9; clone_size: once; cdr3_nt: TGTGCCAGCAGCGTAGCTAGCGGGGGGCAAGAGACCCAGTACTTC; cdr3_aa: CASSVASGGQETQYF
d_call: TRBD1; j_call: TRBJ1-2; cdr3_length: 15; v_call: TRBV2; clone_size: .; cdr3_nt: TGTGCCAGCGGGGCGACAGGGTTAACCAACTATGGCTACACCTTC; cdr3_aa: CASGATGLTNYGYTF
d_call: TRBD1; j_call: TRBJ2-3; cdr3_length: 15; v_call: TRBV5-4; clone_size: .; cdr3_nt: TGTGCCAGCAGCCTTGGACAGGACGAGGTGAATACGCAGTATTTT; cdr3_aa: CASSLGQDEVNTQYF
d_call: .; j_call: TRBJ2-3; cdr3_length: 11; v_call: TRBV9; clone_size: few; cdr3_nt: TGTGCCAGCAGCGTGGGCGGGTTGCAGTATTTT; cdr3_aa: CASSVGGLQYF
d_call: TRBD2; j_call: TRBJ2-7; cdr3_length: 17; v_call: TRBV10-3; clone_size: .; cdr3_nt: TGTGCCATCATGCGAGGACTAGCGGGAGGGGACTCCTACGAGCAGTACTTC; cdr3_aa: CAIMRGLAGGDSYEQYF
d_call: TRBD1; j_call: TRBJ1-1; cdr3_length: 13; v_call: TRBV29-1; clone_size: few; cdr3_nt: TGCAGCGTTATTCAGGGGGCGCGCACTGAAGCTTTCTTT; cdr3_aa: CSVIQGARTEAFF
d_call: TRBD1; j_call: TRBJ1-2; cdr3_length: 18; v_call: TRBV29-1; clone_size: .; cdr3_nt: TGCAGCGTTGAAGATGCAGGACAGGGGGGCGAAACTTACTATGGCTACACCTTC; cdr3_aa: CSVEDAGQGGETYYGYTF
d_call: .; j_call: TRBJ2-2; cdr3_length: 16; v_call: TRBV7-9; clone_size: .; cdr3_nt: TGTGCCAGCAGCTTAGATTCTGTCGGGAACACCGGGGAGCTGTTTTTT; cdr3_aa: CASSLDSVGNTGELFF
d_call: TRBD2; j_call: TRBJ2-1; cdr3_length: 13; v_call: TRBV18; clone_size: few; cdr3_nt: TGTGCCAGCTCCTCGACTAGCGGCAATGAGCAGTTCTTC; cdr3_aa: CASSSTSGNEQFF
d_call: .; j_call: TRBJ1-1; cdr3_length: 13; v_call: TRBV11-3; clone_size: few; cdr3_nt: TGTGCCAGCAGCCGTCAGGTGAACACTGAAGCTTTCTTT; cdr3_aa: CASSRQVNTEAFF
d_call: .; j_call: TRBJ1-5; cdr3_length: 14; v_call: TRBV27; clone_size: few; cdr3_nt: TGTGCCAGCAGGCCCGGACAGATAAATCAGCCCCAGCATTTT; cdr3_aa: CASRPGQINQPQHF